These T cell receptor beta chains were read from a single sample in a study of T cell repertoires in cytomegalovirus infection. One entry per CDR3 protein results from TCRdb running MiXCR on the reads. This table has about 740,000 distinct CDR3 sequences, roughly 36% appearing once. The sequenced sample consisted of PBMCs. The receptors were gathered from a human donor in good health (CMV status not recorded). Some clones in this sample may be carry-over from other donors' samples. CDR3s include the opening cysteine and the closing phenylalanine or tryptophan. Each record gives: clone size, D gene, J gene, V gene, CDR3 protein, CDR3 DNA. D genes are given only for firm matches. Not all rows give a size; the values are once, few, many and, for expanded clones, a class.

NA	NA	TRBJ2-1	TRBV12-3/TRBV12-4	CASSLGSLGGDEQFF	TGTGCCAGCAGTTTGGGTAGCCTCGGGGGCGATGAGCAGTTCTTC
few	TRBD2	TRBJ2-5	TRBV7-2	CASSPSGGASRETQYF	TGTGCCAGCAGCCCCTCCGGGGGGGCGTCTCGGGAGACCCAGTACTTC
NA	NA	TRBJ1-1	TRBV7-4	CASSLRGYLQAFF	TGTGCCAGCAGCTTACGGGGGTATTTGCAAGCTTTCTTT
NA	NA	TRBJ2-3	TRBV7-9	CASSLMSAPTDTQYF	TGTGCCAGCAGCTTAATGTCGGCGCCGACAGATACGCAGTATTTT
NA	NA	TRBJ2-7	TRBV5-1	CASSLSGFEQYF	TGCGCCAGCAGCTTGTCAGGGTTCGAGCAGTACTTC
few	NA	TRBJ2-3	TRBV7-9	CASSLDWDMTGDTQYF	TGTGCCAGCAGCTTAGATTGGGACATGACGGGAGATACGCAGTATTTT
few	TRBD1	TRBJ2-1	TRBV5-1	CASSWTGTGNAEQFF	TGCGCCAGCAGCTGGACCGGGACAGGGAATGCAGAGCAGTTCTTC
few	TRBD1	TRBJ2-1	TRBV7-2	CASSWRDRVGKNEQFF	TGTGCCAGCAGCTGGAGGGACAGGGTTGGAAAGAATGAGCAGTTCTTC
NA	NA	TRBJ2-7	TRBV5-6	CASSFEMAYEQYF	TGTGCCAGCAGCTTCGAAATGGCCTACGAGCAGTACTTC
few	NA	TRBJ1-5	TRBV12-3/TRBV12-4	CASSLDSRAAQPQHF	TGTGCCAGCAGTTTAGATAGCAGGGCGGCTCAGCCCCAGCATTTT
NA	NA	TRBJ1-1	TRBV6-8	CASSYSEETDTEAFF	TGTGCCAGCAGTTACTCTGAAGAGACAGACACTGAAGCTTTCTTT
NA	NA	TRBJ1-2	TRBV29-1	CSGSSIYGYTF	TGCAGCGGGAGTTCAATCTATGGCTACACCTTC
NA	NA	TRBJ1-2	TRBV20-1	CSATDTTSYGYTF	TGCAGTGCTACAGATACTACCTCCTATGGCTACACCTTC
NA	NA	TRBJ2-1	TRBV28	CASSLTGFYNEQFF	TGTGCCAGCAGTTTAACCGGATTCTACAATGAGCAGTTCTTC
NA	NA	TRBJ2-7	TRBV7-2	CARSLKTAREQYF	TGTGCCAGAAGCTTAAAGACAGCGCGGGAGCAGTACTTC
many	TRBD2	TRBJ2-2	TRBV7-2	CASSYHPSGVTNTGELFF	TGTGCCAGCAGCTATCACCCTAGCGGGGTGACGAACACCGGGGAGCTGTTTTTT
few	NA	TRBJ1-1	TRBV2	CASSAQGAEAFF	TGTGCCAGCAGTGCCCAGGGTGCTGAAGCTTTCTTT
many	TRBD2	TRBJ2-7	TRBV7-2	CASSLSMTSGNYEQYF	TGTGCCAGCAGCTTATCGATGACTAGCGGAAACTACGAGCAGTACTTC
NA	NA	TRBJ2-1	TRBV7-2	CASSLGPSDSNEQFF	TGTGCCAGCAGCTTGGGGCCTAGCGATTCTAATGAGCAGTTCTTC
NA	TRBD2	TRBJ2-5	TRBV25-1	CARKDSGRERQETQYF	TGTGCCAGAAAGGATAGCGGGAGGGAGAGGCAAGAGACCCAGTACTTC
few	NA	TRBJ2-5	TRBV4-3	CASSQQGSQTQYF	TGCGCCAGCAGCCAACAGGGATCTCAGACCCAGTACTTC
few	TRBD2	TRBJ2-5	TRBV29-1	CSVERDAKETQYF	TGCAGCGTGGAGCGGGATGCAAAAGAGACCCAGTACTTC
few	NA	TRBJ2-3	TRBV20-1	CSARDPAGKGDTQYF	TGCAGTGCTAGAGATCCAGCGGGCAAGGGGGATACGCAGTATTTT
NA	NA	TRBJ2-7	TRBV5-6	CASSLERTSAEQYF	TGTGCCAGCAGCTTGGAACGGACCTCTGCCGAGCAGTACTTC
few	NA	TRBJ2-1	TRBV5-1	CASFPLGGGAGGTVHEQFF	TGCGCCAGCTTCCCCTTGGGGGGGGGCGCCGGGGGTACGGTCCATGAGCAGTTCTTC
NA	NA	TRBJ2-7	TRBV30	CAWSLGTTTYEQYF	TGTGCCTGGAGCTTAGGGACAACGACCTACGAGCAGTACTTC
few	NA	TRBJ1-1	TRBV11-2	CASSATEQNTEAFF	TGTGCCAGCAGCGCGACAGAACAGAACACTGAAGCTTTCTTT
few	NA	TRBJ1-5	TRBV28	CASRQTGPGQPQHF	TGTGCCAGCAGGCAAACAGGTCCGGGGCAGCCCCAGCATTTT
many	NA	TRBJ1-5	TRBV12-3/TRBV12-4	CASSFLSSNQPQHF	TGTGCCAGCAGTTTCCTCTCGAGCAATCAGCCCCAGCATTTT
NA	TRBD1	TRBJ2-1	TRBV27	CASSQRQGLSNEQFF	TGTGCCAGCAGTCAGCGACAGGGCTTGAGCAATGAGCAGTTCTTC
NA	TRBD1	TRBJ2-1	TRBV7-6	CASSGTTGGPNPYNEQFF	TGTGCCAGCAGCGGAACTACAGGGGGGCCTAATCCTTACAATGAGCAGTTCTTC
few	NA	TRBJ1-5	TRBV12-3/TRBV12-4	CASRLEPNSNQPQHF	TGTGCCAGCAGGTTGGAACCGAATAGCAATCAGCCCCAGCATTTT
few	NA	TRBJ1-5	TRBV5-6	CASSLWLDQPQHF	TGTGCCAGCAGCTTGTGGTTGGATCAGCCCCAGCATTTT
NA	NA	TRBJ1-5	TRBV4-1	CASSQEGPNQPQHF	TGCGCCAGCAGCCAAGAGGGCCCTAATCAGCCCCAGCATTTT
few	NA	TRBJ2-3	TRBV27	CASSMYPGGDTDTQYF	TGTGCCAGCAGTATGTACCCAGGTGGGGACACAGATACGCAGTATTTT
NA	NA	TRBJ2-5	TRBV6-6	CASSYQRGRFETQYF	TGTGCCAGCAGTTACCAGAGGGGTCGGTTCGAGACCCAGTACTTC
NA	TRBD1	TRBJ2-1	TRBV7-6	CASSLGDRVFDEQFF	TGTGCCAGCAGCTTGGGGGACAGGGTATTCGATGAGCAGTTCTTC
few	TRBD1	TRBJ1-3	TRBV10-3	CAISDPPDRELVGNTIYF	TGTGCCATCAGTGACCCTCCGGACAGGGAGTTAGTAGGAAACACCATATATTTT
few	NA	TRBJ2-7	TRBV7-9	CASSLDSGSIEQYF	TGTGCCAGCAGCTTAGATAGTGGTAGTATCGAGCAGTACTTC
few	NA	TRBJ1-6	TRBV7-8	CASSLRGESSYNSPLHF	TGTGCCAGCAGCCTCCGCGGGGAGAGCTCCTATAATTCACCCCTCCACTTT
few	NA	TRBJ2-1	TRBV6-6	CASSKTGSRRGDDYNEQFF	TGTGCCAGCAGTAAGACAGGGTCCCGGCGGGGCGACGACTACAATGAGCAGTTCTTC
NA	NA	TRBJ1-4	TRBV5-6	CASSLRQLPTNEKLFF	TGTGCCAGCAGCTTAAGACAGCTTCCAACTAATGAAAAACTGTTTTTT